Listed below are T cell receptor beta chains from one sample, sequenced in a study of shared clonotypes between healthy human individuals. Clones were read by immunoSEQ multiplex PCR, and TCRdb kept only the in-frame ones, dropping some. The sample has 800,000 to 950,000 clones, about 96% seen once. The sequenced sample was naive CD8+ T cells sorted from blood. The receptor set was obtained from a man aged 30-40 years in good health. Each CDR3 is given with its conserved first and last residue. A D gene is named only where the DNA matches it firmly. Clone size is stated in some rows and not others, as once, few, many or a class when expanded.

TRBJ2-1	-	TRBV7-9	-	TGTGCCAGCAGCTTTGACCACAATGAGCAGTTCTTC	CASSFDHNEQFF
TRBJ2-3	-	TRBV29-1	-	TGCAGCGCCGGGGATACGCAGTATTTT	CSAGDTQYF
TRBJ2-5	TRBD2	TRBV5-4	-	TGTGCTGTAGCGGGAGGATCACAAGAGACCCAGTACTTC	CAVAGGSQETQYF
TRBJ2-7	-	TRBV7-8	-	TGTGCCAGCAGCTTAGCGGGCGGGGACAGCGTCCACGAGCAGTACTTC	CASSLAGGDSVHEQYF
TRBJ1-4	-	TRBV27	-	TGTGCCAGCAGTTCCGGAACAACTAATGAAAAACTGTTTTTT	CASSSGTTNEKLFF
TRBJ2-7	-	TRBV16	-	TGTGCCAGCAGTCATTCCGGCGGAGTCGGGTACGAGCAGTACTTC	CASSHSGGVGYEQYF
TRBJ1-2	-	TRBV9	-	TGTGCCAGCAGCCCCCTGAGGGATGGCTACACCTTC	CASSPLRDGYTF
TRBJ2-7	-	TRBV14	-	TGTGCCAGCAGCCAAGAGCCGGGGTTCGCCTACGAGCAGTACTTC	CASSQEPGFAYEQYF
TRBJ1-2	-	TRBV10-3	-	TGTGCCATCAGTGAGGGCCAAGACCCACTCTATGGCTACACCTTC	CAISEGQDPLYGYTF
TRBJ1-5	-	TRBV2	-	TGTGCCAGCAGTGAGGGTCAGGTGGGTCCTAGTCAGCCCCAGCATTTT	CASSEGQVGPSQPQHF
TRBJ2-2	TRBD1	TRBV7-9	-	TGTGCCAGCAGCTTACTAGGGGGCGACACCGGGGAGCTGTTTTTT	CASSLLGGDTGELFF
TRBJ2-1	-	TRBV6-6	-	TGTGCCAGCAGTTATCGGGGTAATGAGCAGTTCTTC	CASSYRGNEQFF
TRBJ2-5	TRBD2	TRBV28	-	TGTGCCAGCAGAGAGCGGGAGCTTTGGGAGACCCAGTACTTC	CASRERELWETQYF
TRBJ2-1	-	TRBV28	-	TGTGCCAGCAGTCTACAGGGTTCGCAGTTCTTC	CASSLQGSQFF
TRBJ2-7	-	TRBV7-2	-	TGTGCCAGCAGCTTTCTGGGGAGCGCCTACGAGCAGTACTTC	CASSFLGSAYEQYF
TRBJ1-2	TRBD1	TRBV19	-	TGTGCCAGTAGCCAGCTTGGGACAGCCTATGGCTACACCTTC	CASSQLGTAYGYTF
TRBJ2-1	-	TRBV5-1	-	TGCGCCAGCAGCTTGGCGGGAACAGGGTCCCCCGGTGGGAATGAGCAGTTCTTC	CASSLAGTGSPGGNEQFF
TRBJ1-5	-	TRBV10-1	-	TGCGCCAGCAGTGCGGGGTTTTCCCAGCCCCAGCATTTT	CASSAGFSQPQHF
TRBJ2-2	TRBD2	TRBV28	once	TGTGCCGTGAGAAGGGCGGGAGCTTCCGGGGAGCTGTTTTTT	CAVRRAGASGELFF
TRBJ2-7	-	TRBV28	-	TGTGCCAGCAGATCTACCTTAGGGAACGAGCAGTACTTC	CASRSTLGNEQYF
TRBJ2-7	-	TRBV5-1	-	TGCGCCAGCAGCTTGGCAGCGGGTGTCTCCTACGAGCAGTACTTC	CASSLAAGVSYEQYF
TRBJ2-7	TRBD1	TRBV18	-	TGTGCCAGCTCACCAAGGGACAGGGGGAAAATCCCGCTTAGCGAGCAGTACTTC	CASSPRDRGKIPLSEQYF
TRBJ2-7	-	TRBV7-9	-	TGTGCCAGCGGATGGGAATTGGCTTCAGGGAACGAGCAGTACTTC	CASGWELASGNEQYF
TRBJ2-6	-	TRBV7-9	-	TGTGCCAGCAGCCCGTCGGGACACGCTGGGGCCAACGTCCTGACTTTC	CASSPSGHAGANVLTF
TRBJ2-1	-	TRBV7-3	once	TGTGCCAGCAGCAAATGGGTACCCAGGACTTTACCCGGGAGCTCCTACAATGAGCAGTTCTTC	CASSKWVPRTLPGSSYNEQFF